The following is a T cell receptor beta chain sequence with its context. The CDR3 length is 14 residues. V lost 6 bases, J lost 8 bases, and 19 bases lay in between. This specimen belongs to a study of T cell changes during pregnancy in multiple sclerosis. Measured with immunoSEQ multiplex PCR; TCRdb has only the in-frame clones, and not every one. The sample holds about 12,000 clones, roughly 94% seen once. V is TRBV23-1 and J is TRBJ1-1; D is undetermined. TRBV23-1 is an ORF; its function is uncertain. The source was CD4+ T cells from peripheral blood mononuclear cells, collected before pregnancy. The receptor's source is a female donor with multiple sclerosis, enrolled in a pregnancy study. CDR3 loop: CASSRLRYTIEAFF. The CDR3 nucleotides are TGCGCCAGCAGCCGCTTGAGGTACACGATAGAAGCTTTCTTT.